These T cell receptor beta chains were read from a single sample in a study of T cell responses to AZD1222 COVID-19 vaccine. Clones were read by immunoSEQ multiplex PCR, and TCRdb kept only the in-frame ones, dropping some. The data show about 150,000 clones, around 90% seen once. Sequenced here: peripheral blood, sampled on day 0 of AZD1222 vaccination. The receptors derive from an adult in good health. The conserved cysteine and the conserved F or W are not part of the CDR3 here. For some rows the clone size is stated as once, few or many, or as a class when expanded; others skip it.

clone_size: -
v_call: TRBV29-1
j_call: TRBJ2-7
cdr3_aa: SVPQVREQY

clone_size: -
v_call: TRBV5-5
j_call: TRBJ2-7
cdr3_aa: ASSFLDRGIYEQY

clone_size: -
v_call: TRBV5-4
j_call: TRBJ2-3
cdr3_aa: ASSVGQGFTTDTQY

clone_size: once
v_call: TRBV2
j_call: TRBJ1-5
cdr3_aa: ASSPGRVQPQH

clone_size: once
v_call: TRBV7-3
j_call: TRBJ1-5
cdr3_aa: ASSLTPGGAQH

clone_size: -
v_call: TRBV12-5
j_call: TRBJ1-2
cdr3_aa: ASGPGTPNYGYT

clone_size: -
v_call: TRBV10-2
j_call: TRBJ2-5
cdr3_aa: ASSHQPQETQY

clone_size: -
v_call: TRBV5-1
j_call: TRBJ1-1
cdr3_aa: ASSLAGGPNTEAF

clone_size: -
v_call: TRBV15
j_call: TRBJ1-6
cdr3_aa: ATSRDLGDGAYNSPLH

clone_size: few
v_call: TRBV27
j_call: TRBJ1-4
cdr3_aa: ASSLLTVGPVTNEKLF

clone_size: -
v_call: TRBV28
j_call: TRBJ2-7
cdr3_aa: ASSQGDVTYEQY

clone_size: once
v_call: TRBV9
j_call: TRBJ1-1
cdr3_aa: ASGRTGTEAF

clone_size: -
v_call: TRBV5-1
j_call: TRBJ2-1
cdr3_aa: ASSWTSGGVSYNEQF

clone_size: -
v_call: TRBV7-2
j_call: TRBJ2-5
cdr3_aa: ASSIRAGGLETQY

clone_size: -
v_call: TRBV10-3
j_call: TRBJ2-7
cdr3_aa: ATGTSGLYEQY

clone_size: -
v_call: TRBV6-5
j_call: TRBJ2-5
cdr3_aa: ASSRSQETQY

clone_size: -
v_call: TRBV4-3
j_call: TRBJ1-2
cdr3_aa: ASSQRSGTDTYGYT

clone_size: -
v_call: TRBV19
j_call: TRBJ1-2
cdr3_aa: ASNIEQGADYGYT

clone_size: -
v_call: TRBV19
j_call: TRBJ1-2
cdr3_aa: ASREGYANYGYT

clone_size: -
v_call: TRBV15
j_call: TRBJ2-4
cdr3_aa: ATSRVFHSTGPKNIQY

clone_size: -
v_call: TRBV5-6
j_call: TRBJ1-2
cdr3_aa: ASSATNYGYT

clone_size: -
v_call: TRBV6-5
j_call: TRBJ1-2
cdr3_aa: ASNLLSYGYT

clone_size: -
v_call: TRBV7-9
j_call: TRBJ1-5
cdr3_aa: ASSRQSYSNQPQH

clone_size: -
v_call: TRBV5-5
j_call: TRBJ1-2
cdr3_aa: ASSLAGPQYGYT

clone_size: -
v_call: TRBV12-3/TRBV12-4
j_call: TRBJ1-6
cdr3_aa: ASSLGMNSPLH